Detailed here is one T cell receptor (beta chain). Its recognized antigen is unknown. No qualities accompany the bases; no much larger clone lies one base away. The germline V gene sets CDR1 to SGHNT and CDR2 to YENEEA. Counted from cysteine to phenylalanine, this CDR3 has 15 amino acids. The sequence is cut down to CDR3 DNA, 45 bases in frame from base 1. Trimming removed 1 base from V and 5 bases from J, leaving 12 bases between the germline ends. Using the deep immunoSEQ assay, TCR CDR3 regions were amplified from genomic DNA by multiplex PCR. For each cell subset, the extracted genomic DNA was distributed evenly across all wells of several immunoSEQ 96-well plates, and each plate served as one replicate. For sorted subsets, around 0.2 ug of genomic DNA, equivalent to roughly 33,000 T cell genomes, went into each replicate PCR. Purified libraries were measured with a Qubit 3.0 fluorometer, size-checked on a Bioanalyzer 2100, and measured again with the KAPA Library Quantification kit. Each immunoSEQ 96-well plate was sequenced on its own single-read 150-cycle Illumina NextSeq 550 flow cell. The paper's data handling went like this. The immunoSEQ output contained only junctional sequences without quality scores, so filtering could not match that applied to full-length reads. Sequences were annotated with PyIR, a Python wrapper for IgBLAST v1.9, using IMGT germline references to assign V/J genes and CDR3. Reads were removed for weak V/J assignments (E-value above 1e-6), missing CDR3, stop codons, out-of-frame junctions, or ambiguous translated residues. V3J clonotypes were defined by identical inferred V gene, J gene, and CDR3 amino acid sequence. The percentage overlap between two repertoires was calculated by dividing the number of shared unique clonotypes by the size of the smaller repertoire. RTK rarefaction, the Chao1 estimator, and Recon v2.1 estimates of unobserved clonotypes were used to assess repertoire richness. For all TCRbeta clonotypes obtained by the gDNA method from several donors, generation probabilities were computed with OLGA. TCRdb re-hosts the immuneACCESS table, in-frame sequences only. Its copies lack some clones; in the studies checked, an unresolved V gene accounts for under half of them, and the cause for the rest is not known. That table furnishes V, J and clone size, whereas the DNA furnished D and trimming. The sample contains a few million clones, just under 95% of them found a single time. The ten largest clones represent 0.37% of the sample.

This specimen belongs to a study of shared clonotypes between healthy human individuals (dated by TCRdb to between 2020 and 2021). Study-level background: A few men and two women, aged 18 to 49 years, made up the cohort. For each donor, CD4 naive and CD4 memory were each given three plates, CD8 naive was given two plates, and CD8 memory was given one plate. Blood TCR repertoires of about five healthy adults were deeply sequenced to estimate repertoire size and the extent of clonotype sharing between individuals. Libraries were prepared and TCR repertoires were sequenced by different laboratories using diverse techniques, in order to increase sequencing depth and limit assay-specific biases. Each donor's leukapheresis produced roughly between roughly 0.9 and 9 billion PBMCs.

Broader findings and caveats from the paper: Based on pairwise subsampling, the degree of clonotype sharing among donors was expected to be affected by sequencing depth. Naive subsets generally had larger estimated clonotype richness than memory subsets. Across a handful of donors, approximately 5% of naive CD4, approximately 3.5% of naive CD8, about 2.3% of memory CD4, and 0.3% to 0.45% of memory CD8 clonotypes were shared. Sampling was restricted to blood, and TCR repertoires in tissues likely differ from the TCR repertoires found in blood. Because the study included only a small number of donors, the genetic and exposure-history diversity represented was limited. Incomplete sequencing was indicated by rarefaction of sorted-subset datasets, despite the large sequencing depth. Compared with non-shared clonotypes, the clonotypes found in all four sorted-subset donors had higher generation probabilities.

The donors were healthy, HIV-negative adults who had no recently reported acute infections or vaccinations. All donors were Caucasian adults living in Nashville, Tennessee, USA. CD4+ T cells were enriched by magnetic negative selection; naive cells were then positively selected on CD45RA, and the negative fraction formed the memory subset. Blood was collected by leukapheresis, and PBMCs were isolated by Ficoll-Histopaque density gradient centrifugation and then cryopreserved in liquid nitrogen vapor phase. Analytical flow cytometry was used to check the purity and quantity of each magnetically sorted T cell population. Genomic DNA was isolated from each sorted fraction and quantified by UV absorbance on a Nanodrop 2000c.

This chain is built from TRBV11-3 and TRBJ2-1; the D gene is perhaps TRBD1 or TRBD2, as each covers 5 bases. Sequenced: naive CD4+ T cells from PBMCs. The cell subset or site label of this sample denotes: CD45RA+ positively selected. This receptor was obtained from a man between 18 and 35 years old in good health. Some clones in this sample may be carry-over from other donors' samples. Here the CDR3 is given as CASSLGGRSHNEQFF. The nucleotide sequence is TGTGCCAGCAGCTTAGGGGGACGAAGCCACAATGAGCAGTTCTTC. Outside the CDR3, residues come from the reference TRBV11-3 and TRBJ2-1 proteins, so the full variable domain is: EAGVVQSPRYKIIEKKQPVAFWCNPISGHNTLYWYLQNLGQGPELLIRYENEEAVDDSQLPKDRFSAERLKGVDSTLKIQPAELGDSAVYLCASSLGGRSHNEQFFGPGTRLTVL.